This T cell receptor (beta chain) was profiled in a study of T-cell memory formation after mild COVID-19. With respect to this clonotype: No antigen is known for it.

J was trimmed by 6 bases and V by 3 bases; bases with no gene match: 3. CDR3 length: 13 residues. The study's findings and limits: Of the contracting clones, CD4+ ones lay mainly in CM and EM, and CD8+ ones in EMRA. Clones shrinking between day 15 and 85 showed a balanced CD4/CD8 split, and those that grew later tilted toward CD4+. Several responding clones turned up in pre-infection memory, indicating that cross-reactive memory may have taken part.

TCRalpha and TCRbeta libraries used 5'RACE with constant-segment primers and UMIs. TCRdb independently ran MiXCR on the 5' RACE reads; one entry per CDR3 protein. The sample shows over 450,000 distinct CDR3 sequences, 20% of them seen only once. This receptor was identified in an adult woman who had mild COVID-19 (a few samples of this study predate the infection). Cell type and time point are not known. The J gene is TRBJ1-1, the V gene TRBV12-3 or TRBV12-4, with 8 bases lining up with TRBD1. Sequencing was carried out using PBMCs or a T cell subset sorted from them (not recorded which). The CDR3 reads CASSLDRAAEAFF. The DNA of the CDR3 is TGTGCCAGCAGTTTGGACAGGGCTGCTGAAGCTTTCTTT.